This T cell receptor (beta chain) was captured in a study of T-cell reconstitution after alpha-beta-depleted transplantation in children. CDR3 length: 14 residues. With V trimmed by 6 bases and J by 4 bases, 6 bases remained unmatched. A TCRbeta library incorporating unique molecular identifiers was prepared. MiXCR, run by TCRdb on the PCR reads, gives a single entry per CDR3 protein. The table records 800,000 to 1,000,000 distinct CDR3 sequences, around 30% of them present only once. This chain links TRBV12-3 or TRBV12-4 with TRBJ2-3; 8 positions match TRBD1. The source was PBMCs, mostly from graft donor cells, collected 360 days after TCRalphabeta/CD19-depleted stem cell transplant. The sequence was obtained from a boy younger than two who had a stem cell transplant for SCID, so the T cells may come from the graft donor. The chain's CDR3 is CASSPTGAPDTQYF. Here the CDR3 DNA reads TGTGCCAGCAGCCCGACAGGGGCCCCAGATACGCAGTATTTT.